This note documents a single T cell receptor beta chain sequence. This record comes from a study of T cell changes during pregnancy in multiple sclerosis. Germline V lookup: CDR1 MDHEN, CDR2 SYDVKM. CDR3 length equals 13 residues. Trimming stripped 10 bases from V and 4 bases from J, with 13 bases between. Sequencing was performed with immunoSEQ multiplex PCR; in TCRdb, only in-frame clones are kept and a portion is missing. The sample yields more than 35,000 clones, approximately 90% seen once. This receptor was taken from a female donor in good health, enrolled as a control in a pregnancy study. Sequenced here: CD8+ T cells from peripheral blood mononuclear cells, sampled after pregnancy. The chain recombines TRBV28 with TRBJ1-4; D possibly corresponds to TRBD1 (5 bases). The CDR3 region is CATSLRDNEKLFF. In nucleotides, the CDR3 is TGTGCCACCTCGCTCAGGGATAATGAAAAACTGTTTTTT.